This T cell receptor (beta chain) was obtained from a study of T cell responses to AZD1222 COVID-19 vaccine. V was shortened by 3 bases and J by 3 bases, with 19 bases between the two germline ends. From germline, CDR1 is SGHRS and CDR2 YFSETQ. This CDR3 is built from 17 residues. Profiling relied on immunoSEQ multiplex PCR, and the TCRdb table lists in-frame clones only, not all of them. This table holds approximately 99,000 clones, 86% found once. This TCR derives from an adult in good health. The chain is built from TRBV5-1 and TRBJ2-1, with D possibly TRBD2 on 6 matching bases. Source: peripheral blood, taken on day 0 of AZD1222 vaccination. The CDR3 loop reads CASSWDRGVADYNEQFF. The CDR3, as DNA: TGCGCCAGCAGCTGGGACCGCGGGGTAGCGGACTACAATGAGCAGTTCTTC. Variable domain in full (rest from reference TRBV5-1 and TRBJ2-1): KAGVTQTPRYLIKTRGQQVTLSCSPISGHRSVSWYQQTPGQGLQFLFEYFSETQRNKGNFPGRFSGRQFSNSRSEMNVSTLELGDSALYLCASSWDRGVADYNEQFFGPGTRLTVL.